This T cell receptor (beta chain) was sequenced in a study of blood T cell repertoires in COVID-19. Method: immunoSEQ multiplex PCR; TCRdb's copy keeps in-frame clones and lacks some. The sample lists around 160,000 clones; about nine tenths were seen once. Germline CDR1 and CDR2: SGHTA and FQGNSA. The CDR3 consists of 15 residues. V gave up 1 base and J gave up 1 base, with 10 bases separating them. This clone has just a few counts. The TCR comes from a man aged 55 to 70 with active or convalescent COVID-19. V gene TRBV7-2 combines with J gene TRBJ1-1, with D perhaps TRBD1 (6 bases). The sequenced sample consisted of peripheral blood. The CDR3 bases are TGTGCCAGCAGCTTAGAGTACAGGGCGAACACTGAAGCTTTCTTT. This encodes CASSLEYRANTEAFF.